A single sample is the source of the 16 T cell receptor beta chains below, sequenced in a study of blood T cell repertoires in COVID-19. Sequencing was performed with immunoSEQ multiplex PCR; in TCRdb, only in-frame clones are kept and a portion is missing. The data contain about 110,000 clones, approximately 88% of them seen just once; the ten biggest clones take up about 0.8%. Sequencing used peripheral blood. These TCRs come from a woman aged 70-85 years with acute or convalescent COVID-19.

The chain carries TRBV7-9 and TRBJ1-1; possible D gene TRBD1, 6 bases. There are 14 residues in the CDR3. Germline V gene lookup returns CDR1 SEHNR and CDR2 FQNEAQ (reference sequence). The V gene lost 5 bases and the J gene lost 4 bases, with 14 bases spanning the gap. CDR3 coding DNA: TGTGCCAGCAGCCCGGGGGGCACGGGCACTGAAGCTTTCTTT. Its translation: CASSPGGTGTEAFF.

The rearrangement links TRBV2 to TRBJ1-4, with 7 bases identical to TRBD1. The CDR3 has 16 residues. Germline V CDR1 and CDR2: SNHLY, FYNNEI. Trimming cost V 5 bases and J 8 bases; bases outside gene matches: 14. The CDR3 reads CASSSRTGFTGEKLFF. The CDR3 nucleotides read TGTGCCAGCAGTTCTCGGACAGGATTTACGGGGGAAAAACTGTTTTTT.

The chain is built from TRBV18 and TRBJ2-5; no firm D call. This CDR3 is built from 13 residues. Germline CDR1 and CDR2: KGHSH and LQKENI. V was cut by 3 bases and J by 2 bases, with 7 bases left in between. This CDR3 is CASSPQVQETQYF. In DNA, the CDR3 is TGTGCCAGCTCACCTCAGGTTCAAGAGACCCAGTACTTC.

This clone was detected only once. The chain has TRBV7-2 and TRBJ1-5; the D is unclear. This CDR3 comprises 17 residues. In germline, CDR1 is SGHTA, CDR2 FQGNSA. V was cut by 2 bases and J by 3 bases, with 17 bases left in between. CDR3 bases: TGTGCCAGCAGCTTATTCGGCGGTTTCGGGTCCAATCAGCCCCAGCATTTT. Encoded protein: CASSLFGGFGSNQPQHF.

The V and J genes are TRBV5-6 and TRBJ1-6, with TRBD1 identical over 7 bases. Unmatched junction bases numbered 2, after V lost 3 bases and J lost 5 bases. There are 14 residues in the CDR3. Germline CDR1 reads SGHDT; CDR2 reads YYEEEE. The CDR3 bases are TGTGCCAGCAGCTCACAGGGGAATAATTCACCCCTCCACTTT. Its protein product is CASSSQGNNSPLHF.

This clone was recorded once. This chain uses TRBV3-1 (or the pseudogene TRBV3-2) with TRBJ2-1; TRBD1 agrees at 7 bases. Unmatched junction bases numbered 8, after V lost 4 bases and J lost 8 bases. The CDR3 totals 14 residues. The germline V gene has CDR1 LGHDT and CDR2 YNNKEL (reference sequence). Here the CDR3 DNA reads TGTGCCAGCAGCCGGCTACAGGGGCGAGATGAGCAGTTCTTC. Amino acid sequence: CASSRLQGRDEQFF.

The chain couples TRBV4-1 to TRBJ1-2; 9 bases align to TRBD1. The CDR3 totals 13 residues. Germline V gene sequence: CDR1 MGHRA, CDR2 YSYEKL. Trimming cost V 0 bases and J 14 bases; bases outside gene matches: 7. CDR3 nucleotide sequence: TGCGCCAGCAGCCAAGATAGGGGGACAGGGAGGACCTTC. Translating it yields CASSQDRGTGRTF.

V usage is TRBV19 and J usage is TRBJ2-7; TRBD2 matches 8 bases. The CDR3 length is 13 residues. The V gene end was trimmed by 3 bases and the J gene end by 4 bases; junction bases not matched to a gene: 2. Per germline, CDR1 LNHDA and CDR2 SQIVND (reference sequence). The chain's CDR3 is CASSMGLVYEQYF. For the CDR3, the DNA is TGTGCCAGTAGTATGGGACTAGTATACGAGCAGTACTTC. Drawing the rest from reference TRBV19 and TRBJ2-7, the complete variable domain is DGGITQSPKYLFRKEGQNVTLSCEQNLNHDAMYWYRQDPGQGLRLIYYSQIVNDFQKGDIAEGYSVSREKKESFPLTVTSAQKNPTAFYLCASSMGLVYEQYFGPGTRLTVT.

J is TRBJ1-1 and V is TRBV3-1 (or the pseudogene TRBV3-2), with no clear D. Trimming cost V 2 bases and J 1 base, with 8 bases left between them. CDR3 length: 14 amino acids. Germline V gene sequence: CDR1 LGHDT, CDR2 YNNKEL (reference sequence). CDR3 sequence: CASSQPGGNTEAFF. The CDR3 region has the DNA TGTGCCAGCAGCCAACCGGGAGGGAACACTGAAGCTTTCTTT.

V and J are TRBV29-1 and TRBJ2-2; 10 nucleotides agree with TRBD2. CDR3 length equals 16 residues. Per germline, CDR1 SQVTM and CDR2 ANQGSEA. J lost 5 bases, V lost 1 base, and 7 bases had no gene match. The CDR3 DNA follows: TGCAGCGTTGAAGGGCTAGCGGGAGCCCCAACCGGGGAGCTGTTTTTT. Translation gives CSVEGLAGAPTGELFF.

The chain has TRBV6-5 and TRBJ2-1, with 13 bases that match TRBD2. Unmatched junction bases numbered 6, after V lost 7 bases and J lost 9 bases. This CDR3 contains 14 residues. The germline V gene has CDR1 MNHEY and CDR2 SVGAGI. DNA for the CDR3: TGTGCCAGCACCGGACTAGCGGGAGAGGCTGAGCAGTTCTTC. Its translation: CASTGLAGEAEQFF.

The table lists this clone with a count of one. The rearrangement links TRBV7-6 to TRBJ2-7, with a weak D call TRBD2 (5 bases). V shed 5 bases and J shed 1 base, with 18 bases lying between them. Germline CDR1 and CDR2: SGHVS and FNYEAQ. The CDR3 consists of 16 residues. Here the CDR3 reads CASSPSTGFTSYEQYF. The CDR3 coding sequence is TGTGCCAGCAGCCCTAGCACGGGGTTTACTTCCTACGAGCAGTACTTC.

This clone was recorded a few times. The rearrangement joins TRBV5-8 to TRBJ1-2; D gene unclear. CDR1 is SGHTS, CDR2 YDEGEE, per germline. The V and J ends lost 0 bases and 7 bases respectively, with 7 bases between them. This CDR3 spans 12 amino acids. Written as DNA, the CDR3 is TGTGCCAGCAGCTTGGCGCGAGGTGGCTACACCTTC. Encoded protein: CASSLARGGYTF.

This clone was counted only a few times. The chain uses TRBV6-5 and TRBJ2-7; maybe TRBD2 (5 bases). Deletions cut 8 bases from V and 3 bases from J, with 14 bases between. The CDR3 consists of 13 residues. Per the germline V gene, CDR1 is MNHEY and CDR2 is SVGAGI. The CDR3 is CASRLQFNYEQYF. In nucleotides, the CDR3 is TGTGCCAGCCGACTACAATTTAACTACGAGCAGTACTTC.

V usage is TRBV5-8 and J usage is TRBJ2-6; possible D gene TRBD1, 5 bases. Trimming left V 0 bases short and J 0 bases short, with 10 bases between. The V gene's germline CDR1 is SGHTS and CDR2 YDEGEE. The CDR3 is made up of 17 amino acids. CDR3 region: CASSLGQSLSGANVLTF. CDR3 sequence (DNA): TGTGCCAGCAGCTTGGGACAGAGCCTCTCTGGGGCCAACGTCCTGACTTTC.

The chain couples TRBV6-1 to TRBJ2-1; tentative D call: TRBD2 (5 bases). The CDR3 consists of 14 residues. The germline V and J ends were trimmed by 2 bases and 6 bases, with 11 bases remaining between them. Germline V gene sequence: CDR1 MNHNS, CDR2 SASEGT. CDR3 protein: CASSESGSFNEQFF. CDR3 sequence (DNA): TGTGCCAGCAGTGAATCGGGGAGCTTCAATGAGCAGTTCTTC.